Reported below is one TCR beta chain. TCRdb re-derived calls from the 5' RACE reads in MiXCR, one entry per CDR3 protein. The sample includes just under 65,000 distinct CDR3 sequences, about 20% of them seen just once. Sequenced: memory CD4+ T cells sorted from a lymph node. Subset denoted: memory CD4+ T cells, CD4+CD45RO+CD25-. The TCR was taken from a female donor with breast cancer.

The CDR3 is CASSLVQGNNQPQHF. CDR3 coding DNA: TGTGCCAGCAGCCTTGTACAGGGAAACAATCAGCCCCAGCATTTT. V gene TRBV7-2 combines with J gene TRBJ1-5, with D possibly matching TRBD1 (6 bases). V lost 5 bases, J lost 3 bases, and 14 bases lay in between. The CDR3 consists of 15 residues. Germline-derived CDR1 and CDR2 are SGHTA and FQGNSA.